This TCR beta chain was sequenced for a study of human T cells and chemical hapten exposure. The time point here: patch test 1, 2 weeks after DPC sensitization. The treatment here: therapeutic diphenylcyclopropenone sensitization with weekly scalp DPC. There are a few counts of this clonotype. The CDR3 extends over 15 amino acids. V was clipped by 7 bases and J by 10 bases; unmatched bases: 12. Each CDR3 protein is one row after TCRdb ran MiXCR on the RACE reads. Here the sample spans some 170,000 distinct CDR3 sequences, 20% to 25% being singletons. This sequence originates from a woman aged 50 to 65 with alopecia areata. Some clones in this sample may be carry-over from other donors' samples. The sample consisted of whole blood, taken in connection with sensitization to the hapten diphenylcyclopropenone (DPC). V usage is TRBV12-3 or TRBV12-4 and J usage is TRBJ1-6; 8 nucleotides match TRBD1. The CDR3 protein is CASNFQGAVGSPLHF. The DNA of the CDR3 is TGTGCCAGCAATTTTCAGGGGGCTGTCGGGTCACCCCTCCACTTT.